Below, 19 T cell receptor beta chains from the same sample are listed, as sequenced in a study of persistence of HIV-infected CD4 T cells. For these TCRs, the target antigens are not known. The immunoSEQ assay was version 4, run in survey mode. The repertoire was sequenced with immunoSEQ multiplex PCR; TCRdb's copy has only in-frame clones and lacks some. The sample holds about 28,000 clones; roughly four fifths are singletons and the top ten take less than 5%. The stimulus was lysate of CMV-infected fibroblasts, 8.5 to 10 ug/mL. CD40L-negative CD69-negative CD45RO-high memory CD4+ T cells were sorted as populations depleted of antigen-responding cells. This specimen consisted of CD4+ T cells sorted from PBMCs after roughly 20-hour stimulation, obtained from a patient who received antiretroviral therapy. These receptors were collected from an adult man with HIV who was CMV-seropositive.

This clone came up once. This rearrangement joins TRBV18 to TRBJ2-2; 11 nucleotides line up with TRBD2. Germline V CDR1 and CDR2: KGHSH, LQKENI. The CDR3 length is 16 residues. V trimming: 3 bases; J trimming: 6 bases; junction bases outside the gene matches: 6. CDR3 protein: CASSPPGLAVPGELFF. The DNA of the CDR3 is TGTGCCAGCTCACCTCCGGGACTAGCGGTTCCCGGGGAGCTGTTTTTT.

CDR3: CASSRDGGYGYTF. The CDR3 nucleotides are TGTGCCAGCAGCCGAGACGGAGGCTATGGCTACACCTTC. The rearrangement uses TRBV6-5 and TRBJ1-2; D is unresolved. CDR3 length: 13 amino acids. Germline loops: CDR1 MNHEY, CDR2 SVGAGI. Trimming shortened V by 6 bases and J by 4 bases, and 12 bases separated the two germline ends.

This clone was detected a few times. Written as DNA, the CDR3 is TGTGCCAGTAGTCAACAGGGTGTGGGCACTGAAGCTTTCTTT. It yields the protein CASSQQGVGTEAFF. The rearrangement joins TRBV19 to TRBJ1-1; weak D call: TRBD1 (6 bases). The germline CDR1 and CDR2 sequences are LNHDA and SQIVND (reference sequence). V was pared by 5 bases and J by 4 bases, with 14 bases between. The CDR3 is made up of 14 amino acids.

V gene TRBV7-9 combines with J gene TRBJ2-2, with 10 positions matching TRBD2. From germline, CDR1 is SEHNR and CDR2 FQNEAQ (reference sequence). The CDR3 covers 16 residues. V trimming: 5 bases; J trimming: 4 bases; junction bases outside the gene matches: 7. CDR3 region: CASSTLAGGTTGELFF. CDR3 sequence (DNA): TGTGCCAGCAGCACCTTAGCGGGGGGAACCACCGGGGAGCTGTTTTTT.

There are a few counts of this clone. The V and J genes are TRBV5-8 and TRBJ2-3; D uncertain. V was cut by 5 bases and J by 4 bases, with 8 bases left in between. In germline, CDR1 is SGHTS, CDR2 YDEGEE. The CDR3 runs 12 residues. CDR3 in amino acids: CASRGLADTQYF. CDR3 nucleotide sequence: TGTGCCAGCAGAGGTCTCGCAGATACGCAGTATTTT.

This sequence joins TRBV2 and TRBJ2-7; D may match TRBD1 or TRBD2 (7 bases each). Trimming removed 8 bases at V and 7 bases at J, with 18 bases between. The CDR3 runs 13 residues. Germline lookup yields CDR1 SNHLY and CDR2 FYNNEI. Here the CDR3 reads CASGGGQSREQYF. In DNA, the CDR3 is TGTGCCAGCGGGGGGGGACAGTCTCGAGAGCAGTACTTC.

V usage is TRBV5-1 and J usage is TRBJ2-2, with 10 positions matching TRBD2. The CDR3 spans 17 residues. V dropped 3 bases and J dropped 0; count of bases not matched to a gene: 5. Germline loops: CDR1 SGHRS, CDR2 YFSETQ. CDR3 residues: CASSSSGGATNTGELFF. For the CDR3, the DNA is TGCGCCAGCAGCTCCAGCGGGGGGGCTACGAACACCGGGGAGCTGTTTTTT.

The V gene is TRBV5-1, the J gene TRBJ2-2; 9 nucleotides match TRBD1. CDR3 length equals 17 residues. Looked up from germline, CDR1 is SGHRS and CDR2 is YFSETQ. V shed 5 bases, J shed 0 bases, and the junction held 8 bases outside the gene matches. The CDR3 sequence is CASSRGQGTSNTGELFF. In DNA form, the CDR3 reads TGCGCCAGCAGTAGGGGACAGGGAACATCGAACACCGGGGAGCTGTTTTTT. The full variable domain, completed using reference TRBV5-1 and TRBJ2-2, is KAGVTQTPRYLIKTRGQQVTLSCSPISGHRSVSWYQQTPGQGLQFLFEYFSETQRNKGNFPGRFSGRQFSNSRSEMNVSTLELGDSALYLCASSRGQGTSNTGELFFGEGSRLTVL.

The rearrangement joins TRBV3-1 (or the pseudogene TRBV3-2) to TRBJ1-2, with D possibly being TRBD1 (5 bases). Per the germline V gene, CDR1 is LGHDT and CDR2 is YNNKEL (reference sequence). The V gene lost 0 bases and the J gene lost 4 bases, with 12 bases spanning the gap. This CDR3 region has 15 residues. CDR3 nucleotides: TGTGCCAGCAGCCAAGATTGGTCAGGGAGCTATGGCTACACCTTC. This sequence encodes CASSQDWSGSYGYTF.

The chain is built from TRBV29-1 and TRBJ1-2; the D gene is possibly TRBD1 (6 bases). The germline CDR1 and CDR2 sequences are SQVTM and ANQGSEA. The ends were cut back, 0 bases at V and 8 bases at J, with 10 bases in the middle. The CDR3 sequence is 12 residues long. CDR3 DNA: TGCAGCGTTGAAGAGTTGGGGGGCGGCTACACCTTC. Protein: CSVEELGGGYTF.

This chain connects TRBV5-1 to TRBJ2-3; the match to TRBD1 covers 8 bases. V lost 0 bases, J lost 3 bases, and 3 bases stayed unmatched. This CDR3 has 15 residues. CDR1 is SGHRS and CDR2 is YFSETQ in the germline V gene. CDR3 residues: CASSLAQGGTDTQYF. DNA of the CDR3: TGCGCCAGCAGCTTGGCACAGGGGGGAACAGATACGCAGTATTTT.

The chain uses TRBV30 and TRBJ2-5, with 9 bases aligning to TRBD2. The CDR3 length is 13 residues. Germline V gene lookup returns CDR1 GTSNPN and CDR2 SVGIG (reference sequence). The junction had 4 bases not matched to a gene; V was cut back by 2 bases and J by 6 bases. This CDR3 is CAWSRGLAQTQYF. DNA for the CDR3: TGTGCCTGGAGTAGGGGACTAGCTCAGACCCAGTACTTC.

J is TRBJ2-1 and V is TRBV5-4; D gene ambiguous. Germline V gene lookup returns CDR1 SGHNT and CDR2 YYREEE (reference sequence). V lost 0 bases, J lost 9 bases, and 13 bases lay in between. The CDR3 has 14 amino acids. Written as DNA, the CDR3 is TGTGCCAGCAGCTTGGGGGTGGTCGGCGGTGAGCAGTTCTTC. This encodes CASSLGVVGGEQFF.

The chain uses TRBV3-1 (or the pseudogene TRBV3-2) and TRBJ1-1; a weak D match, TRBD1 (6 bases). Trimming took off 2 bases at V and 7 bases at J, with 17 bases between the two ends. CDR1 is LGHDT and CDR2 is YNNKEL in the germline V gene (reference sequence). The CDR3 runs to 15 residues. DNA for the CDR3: TGTGCCAGCAGCCAATCCGGGGCGGGGGGCGATGAAGCTTTCTTT. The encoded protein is CASSQSGAGGDEAFF.

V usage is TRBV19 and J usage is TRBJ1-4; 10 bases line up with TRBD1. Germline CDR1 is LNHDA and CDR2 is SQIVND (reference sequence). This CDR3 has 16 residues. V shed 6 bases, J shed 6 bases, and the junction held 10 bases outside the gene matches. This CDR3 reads CASRHDRGQFDEKLFF. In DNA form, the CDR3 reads TGTGCCAGTAGACACGACAGGGGGCAATTCGATGAAAAACTGTTTTTT. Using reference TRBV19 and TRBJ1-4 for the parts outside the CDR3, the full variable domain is DGGITQSPKYLFRKEGQNVTLSCEQNLNHDAMYWYRQDPGQGLRLIYYSQIVNDFQKGDIAEGYSVSREKKESFPLTVTSAQKNPTAFYLCASRHDRGQFDEKLFFGSGTQLSVL.

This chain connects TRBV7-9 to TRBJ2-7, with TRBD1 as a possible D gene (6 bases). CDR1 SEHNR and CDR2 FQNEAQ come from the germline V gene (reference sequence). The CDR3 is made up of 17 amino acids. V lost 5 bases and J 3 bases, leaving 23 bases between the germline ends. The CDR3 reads CASSRSFFSGEDYEQYF. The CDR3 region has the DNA TGTGCCAGCAGCCGTTCTTTCTTCTCAGGGGAAGACTACGAGCAGTACTTC.

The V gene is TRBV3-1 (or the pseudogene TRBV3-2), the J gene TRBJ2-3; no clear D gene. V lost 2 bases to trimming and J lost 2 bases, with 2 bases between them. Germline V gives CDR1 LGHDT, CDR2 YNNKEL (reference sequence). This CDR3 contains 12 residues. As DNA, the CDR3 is TGTGCCAGCAGCCAAACCACAGATACGCAGTATTTT. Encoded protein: CASSQTTDTQYF.

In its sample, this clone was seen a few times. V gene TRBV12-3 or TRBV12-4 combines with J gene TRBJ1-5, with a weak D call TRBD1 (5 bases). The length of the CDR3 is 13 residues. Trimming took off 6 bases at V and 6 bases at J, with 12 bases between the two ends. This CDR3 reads CASRGTYGQPQHF. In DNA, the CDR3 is TGTGCCAGCAGGGGGACTTACGGTCAGCCCCAGCATTTT.

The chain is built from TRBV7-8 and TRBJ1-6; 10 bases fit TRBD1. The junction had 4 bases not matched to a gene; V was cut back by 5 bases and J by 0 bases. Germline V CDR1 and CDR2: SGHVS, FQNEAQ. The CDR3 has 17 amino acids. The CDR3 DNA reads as TGTGCCAGCAGCCTAGACAGGGGGCCCTCCTATAATTCACCCCTCCACTTT. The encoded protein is CASSLDRGPSYNSPLHF.